What follows are 15 T cell receptor beta chains derived from one specimen sequenced in a study of T cells in Graves' hyperthyroidism and ophthalmopathy. Amplification targeted TCR beta CDR3 regions from RNA transcripts. A set of HTBI primers served as the primers for a first-round RT-PCR of the TCR CDR3. TCRdb called the multiplex PCR reads again in MiXCR, with one record for every CDR3 protein. The data hold about 710,000 distinct CDR3 sequences, with approximately 16% observed a single time. The sample comprised blood. These receptors came from a man aged 18 to 30 with Graves' hyperthyroidism.

This clonotype was observed a single time. The chain links TRBV27 to TRBJ2-7, with D perhaps matching TRBD1 (5 bases). The CDR3 is made up of 19 amino acids. V was trimmed by 4 bases and J by 0 bases, leaving 25 bases between them. Germline lookup yields CDR1 MNHEY and CDR2 SMNVEV (reference sequence). In DNA form, the CDR3 reads TGTGCCAGCAGTTCCCCTTGTGCCCCGACGCAGGGAAACTCCTACGAGCAGTACTTC. It translates to CASSSPCAPTQGNSYEQYF.

In its sample, this clonotype was seen many times. The rearrangement joins TRBV12-3 or TRBV12-4 to TRBJ2-3, with 13 bases fitting TRBD2. The junction had 8 bases not matched to a gene; V was cut back by 5 bases and J by 6 bases. This CDR3 has 16 residues. The CDR3: CASSPGLAGLADTQYF. The DNA of the CDR3 is TGTGCCAGCAGTCCGGGACTAGCGGGATTGGCGGATACGCAGTATTTT.

This clonotype was counted at least ten times. The chain uses TRBV12-3 or TRBV12-4 and TRBJ2-1; TRBD2 matches 15 bases. The junction had 5 bases not matched to a gene; V was cut back by 6 bases and J by 8 bases. CDR3 length: 15 residues. The CDR3 DNA sequence: TGTGCCAGCAGGACCGGGACTAGCGGGAGGTATGAGCAGTTCTTC. Translating it yields CASRTGTSGRYEQFF.

V usage is TRBV5-1 and J usage is TRBJ2-1, with D hard to call. This CDR3 is 14 amino acids long. V was pared by 0 bases and J by 4 bases, with 8 bases between. CDR1 is SGHRS, CDR2 YFSETQ, per germline. The CDR3 nucleotides read TGCGCCAGCAGCTTGGATAGGGTTTACAATGAGCAGTTCTTC. It is translated as CASSLDRVYNEQFF.

This clonotype has just a few counts. The chain couples TRBV6-2 or TRBV6-3 to TRBJ2-7, with D uncertain. The CDR3 is 11 residues long. The V and J ends lost 6 bases and 6 bases respectively, with 9 bases between them. Germline values: CDR1 MNHEY, CDR2 SVGEGT. The CDR3 spells CASSHGGEQYF. CDR3 DNA sequence: TGTGCCAGCAGCCATGGTGGCGAGCAGTACTTC.

The table lists this clonotype with a few counts. The chain is built from TRBV20-1 and TRBJ2-1; D might be TRBD2 (5 bases). The germline CDR1 and CDR2 sequences are DFQATT and SNEGSKA (reference sequence). The length of the CDR3 is 14 residues. V lost 3 bases and J lost 6, with 15 bases in between. The CDR3 sequence is CSARSAENTNEQFF. In nucleotides, the CDR3 is TGCAGTGCTAGGTCAGCGGAGAATACCAATGAGCAGTTCTTC.

The chain employs TRBV7-8 and TRBJ2-1; 7 bases align to TRBD2. This CDR3 spans 15 amino acids. The trim removed 2 bases at V and 5 bases at J, leaving 6 bases unmatched. Germline CDR1 SGHVS, CDR2 FQNEAQ. CDR3 residues: CASSLSRLADNEQFF. CDR3 sequence (DNA): TGTGCCAGCAGCTTATCGCGGCTAGCGGACAATGAGCAGTTCTTC.

On this clonotype itself: At one end the junction does not follow the germline gene, possibly because of a read error. The V and J genes are TRBV7-9 and TRBJ1-2; D gene unclear. The CDR3 loop spans 13 amino acids. Germline CDR1 and CDR2: SEHNR and FQNEAQ (reference sequence). CDR3 protein: CVSSLAGMYGYTF. DNA of the CDR3: TGTGTCAGCAGCTTAGCTGGGATGTATGGCTACACCTTC. The full variable domain, with the rest looked up from reference TRBV7-9 and TRBJ1-2, is DTGVSQNPRHKITKRGQNVTFRCDPISEHNRLYWYRQTLGQGPEFLTYFQNEAQLEKSRLLSDRFSAERPKGSFSTLEIQRTEQGDSAMYLCVSSLAGMYGYTFGSGTRLTVV.

This clonotype appeared many times. The J gene is TRBJ2-1, the V gene TRBV7-2; 13 bases align to TRBD2. The length of the CDR3 is 17 residues. Germline V gives CDR1 SGHTA, CDR2 FQGNSA. J was trimmed by 6 bases and V by 0 bases; bases with no gene match: 5. This CDR3 is CASSLAPTSGRANEQFF. The DNA of the CDR3 is TGTGCCAGCAGCTTAGCTCCTACTAGCGGGAGGGCCAATGAGCAGTTCTTC. Looking up the rest from reference TRBV7-2 and TRBJ2-1 gives the full variable domain: GAGVSQSPSNKVTEKGKDVELRCDPISGHTALYWYRQSLGQGLEFLIYFQGNSAPDKSGLPSDRFSAERTGGSVSTLTIQRTQQEDSAVYLCASSLAPTSGRANEQFFGPGTRLTVL.

This clonotype came up many times. The gene calls are TRBV28 and TRBJ2-1, with TRBD2 matching over 11 bases. The germline gives CDR1 MDHEN, CDR2 SYDVKM. The CDR3 is made up of 19 amino acids. With V trimmed by 6 bases and J by 0 bases, 13 bases remained unmatched. CDR3: CASSAGTSGKPSSYNEQFF. CDR3 DNA: TGTGCCAGCAGCGCCGGGACTAGCGGCAAACCTTCCTCCTACAATGAGCAGTTCTTC.

This clonotype was seen more than once but under ten times. The chain recombines TRBV12-3 or TRBV12-4 with TRBJ1-5; D call uncertain. The CDR3 contains 13 residues. The ends were cut back, 5 bases at V and 6 bases at J, with 11 bases in the middle. CDR3 residues: CASSTQLSQPQHF. The DNA of the CDR3 is TGTGCCAGCAGTACTCAGCTATCTCAGCCCCAGCATTTT.

The gene calls are TRBV19 and TRBJ1-2, with unresolved D. CDR3 length equals 16 residues. Germline V CDR1 and CDR2: LNHDA, SQIVND (reference sequence). Trimming removed 5 bases at V and 8 bases at J, with 24 bases between. The DNA for the CDR3 is TGTGCCAGTAGTGAACGGACCCCGAGAAGCATGAGGGGCTACACCTTC. Translation gives CASSERTPRSMRGYTF.

The rearrangement links TRBV20-1 to TRBJ2-7; TRBD2 matches 9 bases. Germline lookup yields CDR1 DFQATT and CDR2 SNEGSKA (reference sequence). Losses at the gene ends were 2 bases for V and 4 bases for J; bases not matched to a gene: 3. The CDR3 totals 13 residues. The CDR3 spells CSARLAGLYEQYF. For the CDR3, the DNA is TGCAGTGCTAGACTAGCGGGGCTGTACGAGCAGTACTTC.

The chain recombines TRBV27 with TRBJ1-5; TRBD1 matches at 8 bases. Germline CDR1 MNHEY, CDR2 SMNVEV (reference sequence). After removal of 10 bases from V and 5 bases from J, the junction contained 7 bases not matched to a gene. This CDR3 is 13 amino acids long. The CDR3 DNA is TGTGCCATCCGACAGGGGCGGTATCAGCCCCAGCATTTT. Translation gives CAIRQGRYQPQHF.

This chain links TRBV14 with TRBJ2-3; D unclear. Germline assignment: CDR1 SGHDN and CDR2 FVKESK. V gave up 4 bases and J gave up 0 bases, with 8 bases separating them. The CDR3 is 14 amino acids. For the CDR3, the DNA is TGTGCCAGCAGCCGGACCCCTAGCACAGATACGCAGTATTTT. Translating it yields CASSRTPSTDTQYF.